This passage covers 21 T cell receptor beta chains from one sample sequenced in a study of cytomegalovirus exposure and HLA in healthy donors. With 60 Vbeta and 13 Jbeta primers, the PCR was carried out. The protocol was immunoSEQ multiplex PCR, while the TCRdb copy is restricted to in-frame clones and leaves out a portion. The table shows about 88,000 clones, with just under 70% occurring only once. The sequencing sample was made of PBMCs. These TCRs come from a man aged 50 to 60 in good health and CMV-seronegative.

The genes are TRBV7-3 and TRBJ2-3; no definite D call. Trimming pared 3 bases from V and 2 bases from J, leaving 6 bases between. The CDR3 contains 13 residues. The germline V gene has CDR1 SGHTA and CDR2 FQGTGA. The CDR3 sequence is CASSFDFTDTQYF. The CDR3 DNA reads TGTGCCAGCAGCTTCGACTTCACAGATACGCAGTATTTT.

This clone was recorded a few times. The chain recombines TRBV2 with TRBJ1-1; 7 bases fit TRBD1. The V and J ends lost 5 bases and 11 bases, in that order; junction bases with no gene match: 5. Germline lookup yields CDR1 SNHLY and CDR2 FYNNEI. The CDR3 is made up of 11 amino acids. As DNA, the CDR3 is TGTGCCAGCAGTTCGACAGGGACCGCTTTCTTT. This translates into CASSSTGTAFF.

This clone was picked up a small number of times. The chain recombines TRBV4-2 with TRBJ1-2, with D possibly TRBD1 on 6 matching bases. The CDR3 consists of 19 residues. The ends were cut back, 2 bases at V and 4 bases at J, with 26 bases in the middle. Germline CDR1 and CDR2: LGHNA and YNFKEQ. The CDR3: CASSQQGPVPGGGTYGYTF. CDR3 DNA: TGTGCCAGCAGCCAACAGGGGCCTGTTCCTGGGGGGGGCACCTATGGCTACACCTTC.

J is TRBJ2-2 and V is TRBV4-3; 8 nucleotides agree with TRBD1. Germline V gene data show CDR1 as LGHNA and CDR2 as YSLEER. V lost 3 bases, J lost 5 bases, and 14 bases stayed unmatched. This CDR3 has 18 amino acids. CDR3 residues: CASSHTTRTGRNTGELFF. The CDR3 DNA reads as TGCGCCAGCAGCCATACAACTCGGACAGGGCGAAATACCGGGGAGCTGTTTTTT.

This chain connects TRBV4-1 to TRBJ2-1; TRBD2 matches at 15 bases. There are 17 residues in the CDR3. Germline loops: CDR1 MGHRA, CDR2 YSYEKL. V was pared by 4 bases and J by 4 bases, with 5 bases of the junction left unmatched. The CDR3: CASSLGLAGGMYNEQFF. CDR3 nucleotides: TGCGCCAGCAGCCTAGGACTAGCGGGGGGGATGTACAATGAGCAGTTCTTC.

The chain links TRBV5-6 to TRBJ2-2; 10 nucleotides align to TRBD2. Germline CDR1 SGHDT, CDR2 YYEEEE. Germline trimming cut 0 bases from V and 5 bases from J; bases unmatched to any gene: 4. The CDR3 has 16 amino acids. The chain's CDR3 is CASSLDPLAGTGELFF. CDR3 bases: TGTGCCAGCAGCTTGGACCCACTAGCGGGAACCGGGGAGCTGTTTTTT.

The rearrangement joins TRBV5-1 to TRBJ1-1, with 8 bases aligning to TRBD1. Germline CDR1 is SGHRS and CDR2 is YFSETQ. Trimming at V came to 0 bases and at J to 7 bases, leaving 11 bases not matched to a gene. CDR3 length: 16 residues. CDR3 nucleotide sequence: TGCGCCAGCAGCTTGGGGTCGCAGGGGGCTGGGATTGAAGCTTTCTTT. This codes for CASSLGSQGAGIEAFF. The complete variable domain, with remaining parts taken from reference TRBV5-1 and TRBJ1-1, reads KAGVTQTPRYLIKTRGQQVTLSCSPISGHRSVSWYQQTPGQGLQFLFEYFSETQRNKGNFPGRFSGRQFSNSRSEMNVSTLELGDSALYLCASSLGSQGAGIEAFFGQGTRLTVV.

The chain recombines TRBV11-2 with TRBJ2-1, with 8 nucleotides matching TRBD2. Germline values: CDR1 SGHAT, CDR2 FQNNGV. Germline trimming cut 4 bases from V and 1 base from J; bases unmatched to any gene: 12. This CDR3 comprises 18 residues. The CDR3 sequence is CASSSRLAGGLSYNEQFF. CDR3 DNA: TGTGCCAGCAGCTCCCGACTGGCGGGGGGTTTGTCCTACAATGAGCAGTTCTTC.

The V and J genes are TRBV7-2 and TRBJ1-6; possibly TRBD1 for D (6 bases). Per the germline V gene, CDR1 is SGHTA and CDR2 is FQGNSA. Trimming removed 2 bases at V and 7 bases at J, with 9 bases between. The CDR3 sequence is 14 residues long. CDR3 loop: CASSLSGGNSPLHF. The CDR3 DNA reads as TGTGCCAGCAGCTTATCTGGGGGCAATTCACCCCTCCACTTT.

The rearrangement uses TRBV11-3 and TRBJ2-1; 9 positions agree with TRBD2. J lost 6 bases, V lost 2 bases, and 5 bases had no gene match. CDR1 and CDR2 (germline): SGHNT, YENEEA. This CDR3 region has 15 residues. Here the CDR3 reads CASSLMAGGPNEQFF. The CDR3 coding sequence is TGTGCCAGCAGCTTAATGGCGGGAGGGCCCAATGAGCAGTTCTTC.

This chain links TRBV7-8 with TRBJ2-4, with 10 bases identical to TRBD2. V shed 0 bases, J shed 0 bases, and the junction held 5 bases outside the gene matches. The length of the CDR3 is 18 residues. The germline V gene encodes CDR1 SGHVS and CDR2 FQNEAQ. The CDR3 here is CASSLAWRLAGAKNIQYF. As DNA, the CDR3 is TGTGCCAGCAGCTTAGCGTGGCGACTAGCGGGAGCCAAAAACATTCAGTACTTC. Filled out from reference TRBV7-8 and TRBJ2-4, the complete variable domain reads GAGVSQSPRYKVAKRGQDVALRCDPISGHVSLFWYQQALGQGPEFLTYFQNEAQLDKSGLPSDRFFAERPEGSVSTLKIQRTQQEDSAVYLCASSLAWRLAGAKNIQYFGAGTRLSVL.

This clone has just a few counts. The chain carries TRBV2 and TRBJ1-1; 8 positions agree with TRBD1. The CDR3 runs 18 residues. CDR1 is SNHLY, CDR2 FYNNEI, per germline. V dropped 6 bases and J dropped 0; count of bases not matched to a gene: 15. CDR3 DNA sequence: TGTGCCAGCAGGGCCAGTTTTAGGACAGGGTCTATGAACACTGAAGCTTTCTTT. This codes for CASRASFRTGSMNTEAFF.

This clone was seen a few times. This likely reflects a read error, since a far larger clone is one base away. This rearrangement joins TRBV6-4 to TRBJ2-3, with D tentatively TRBD1 (6 bases). In germline, CDR1 is MRHNA, CDR2 SNTAGT. V lost 8 bases, J lost 2 bases, and 11 bases lay in between. CDR3 length: 13 amino acids. The CDR3: CASGWTATDTQYF. In DNA form, the CDR3 reads TGTGCCAGCGGCTGGACAGCCACAGATACGCAGTATTTT.

The genes are TRBV18 and TRBJ1-1; D ambiguous. CDR1 is KGHSH and CDR2 is LQKENI in the germline V gene. The V end was cut by 5 bases, the J end by 7 bases, with 8 bases between. The CDR3 loop spans 11 amino acids. This CDR3 reads CASSAQFEAFF. The CDR3 coding sequence is TGTGCCAGCTCAGCTCAGTTTGAAGCTTTCTTT.

This clone was counted between two and nine times. CDR3 amino acids: CASSLNSPGANVLTF. The CDR3 nucleotides read TGTGCCAGCAGCTTAAACAGCCCTGGGGCCAACGTCCTGACTTTC. The chain has TRBV7-2 and TRBJ2-6; D not certain. CDR3 length: 15 residues. Germline CDR1 is SGHTA and CDR2 is FQGNSA. The ends were cut back, 2 bases at V and 2 bases at J, with 7 bases in the middle.

This clone is medium-sized within its sample. The V and J genes are TRBV27 and TRBJ1-5; D gene unclear. Trimming took 5 bases from V and 5 from J, leaving 10 bases between them. CDR3 length equals 13 residues. In germline, CDR1 is MNHEY, CDR2 SMNVEV (reference sequence). Here the CDR3 DNA reads TGTGCCAGCAGTCGCTGGAGGGATCAGCCCCAGCATTTT. It is translated as CASSRWRDQPQHF.

The V call is TRBV5-5, the J call TRBJ1-5; D ambiguous. CDR1 and CDR2 (germline): SGHKS, YYEKEE (reference sequence). The ends were cut back, 2 bases at V and 7 bases at J, with 10 bases in the middle. The CDR3 contains 13 residues. CDR3 region: CASSLWGGQPQHF. The CDR3 DNA follows: TGTGCCAGCAGCTTATGGGGAGGCCAGCCCCAGCATTTT. Variable domain in full (rest from reference TRBV5-5 and TRBJ1-5): DAGVTQSPTHLIKTRGQQVTLRCSPISGHKSVSWYQQVLGQGPQFIFQYYEKEERGRGNFPDRFSARQFPNYSSELNVNALLLGDSALYLCASSLWGGQPQHFGDGTRLSIL.

This clone showed up just a few times. The chain combines TRBV5-4 with TRBJ1-6, with a tentative D call TRBD1 (5 bases). Germline V gives CDR1 SGHNT, CDR2 YYREEE (reference sequence). The CDR3 covers 16 residues. V was trimmed by 3 bases and J by 2 bases, leaving 12 bases between them. In DNA, the CDR3 is TGTGCCAGCAGCTCTTCGACAGTTACCTATAATTCACCCCTCCACTTT. Translating gives CASSSSTVTYNSPLHF.

The chain joins TRBV20-1 to TRBJ1-1; D remains unclear. Germline assignment: CDR1 DFQATT and CDR2 SNEGSKA (reference sequence). The CDR3 has 11 residues. Deletions cut 7 bases from V and 6 bases from J, with 12 bases between. CDR3: CSVEGGAEAFF. The CDR3 DNA is TGCAGTGTGGAGGGTGGGGCTGAAGCTTTCTTT.

This clone occurred a few times. V usage is TRBV2 and J usage is TRBJ1-1; the match to TRBD1 covers 9 bases. Trimming cost V 6 bases and J 5 bases; bases outside gene matches: 10. The CDR3 covers 15 residues. Germline V gene lookup returns CDR1 SNHLY and CDR2 FYNNEI. In DNA form, the CDR3 reads TGTGCCAGCAGAAGGTCGGGACAGGGAGGGACTGAAGCTTTCTTT. This sequence encodes CASRRSGQGGTEAFF.

The chain carries TRBV5-6 and TRBJ2-5, with 7 positions matching TRBD1. Germline CDR1 SGHDT, CDR2 YYEEEE. The CDR3 is 17 amino acids. V lost 3 bases, J lost 4 bases, and 15 bases stayed unmatched. CDR3 nucleotide sequence: TGTGCCAGCAGCTCCGAATATACAGGGGCCTTGGGAGAGACCCAGTACTTC. Encoded protein: CASSSEYTGALGETQYF.